This T cell receptor beta chain originates from a study of shared clonotypes between healthy human individuals. Study-level information: Three plates were used per donor for CD4 naive, three for CD4 memory, two for CD8 naive and one for CD8 memory. Findings and caveats of the study: Tissues were not sampled, only blood, and their repertoires likely differ.

Naive CD8 cells were CD45RO-negative, positively selected for CCR7, excluding terminally differentiated effector memory CD45RA+ cells. Over several immunoSEQ plates, each subset's genomic DNA was distributed in even portions. Libraries were prepared by immunoSEQ multiplex PCR; TCRdb keeps only in-frame clonotypes and omits some of them. The sample has about 700,000 clones; just over 90% are singletons. Comments on this clone: Antigen unknown.

Sequencing was performed on naive CD8+ T cells sorted from blood. The sequence was obtained from a man aged 30 to 39 in good health.

The CDR3 loop reads CASTAVGGDQETQYF. Written as DNA, the CDR3 is TGTGCCAGCACCGCAGTAGGAGGGGACCAAGAGACCCAGTACTTC. The rearrangement links TRBV6-5 to TRBJ2-5; D is possibly TRBD2 (6 bases). Germline V CDR1 and CDR2: MNHEY, SVGAGI. V dropped 7 bases and J dropped 0 bases, with 15 bases sitting between them. This CDR3 comprises 15 residues.